A single sample is the source of the 22 T cell receptor beta chains below, sequenced in a study of blood T cell repertoires in COVID-19. Some clones are missing from TCRdb's copy, which holds only in-frame ones; the method was immunoSEQ multiplex PCR. The data hold 200,000 to 250,000 clones, with 84% observed a single time. Sequences were obtained from peripheral blood. These receptors originate from a young man with active or convalescent COVID-19.

In this sample, this clone turned up once. This chain links TRBV18 with TRBJ2-7, with TRBD2 as a possible D gene (5 bases). Germline CDR1 reads KGHSH; CDR2 reads LQKENI. Between the trimmed V and J ends, which lost 0 bases and 3 bases, there was a span of 12 bases. CDR3 length equals 15 residues. CDR3 DNA sequence: TGTGCCAGCTCACCACCTATGCCTGGAGGCTACGAGCAGTACTTC. This encodes CASSPPMPGGYEQYF. The variable domain in full, with the rest retrieved from reference TRBV18 and TRBJ2-7, is NAGVMQNPRHLVRRRGQEARLRCSPMKGHSHVYWYRQLPEEGLKFMVYLQKENIIDESGMPKERFSAEFPKEGPSILRIQQVVRGDSAAYFCASSPPMPGGYEQYFGPGTRLTVT.

The gene calls are TRBV7-8 and TRBJ1-5; weak D call: TRBD1 (6 bases). Germline CDR1 and CDR2: SGHVS and FQNEAQ. With 2 bases removed from V and 4 bases from J, the gap between germline ends came to 15 bases. This CDR3 comprises 16 residues. The CDR3 DNA follows: TGTGCCAGCAGCTTACCGGACAGTAAGGGGAATCAGCCCCAGCATTTT. Its translation is CASSLPDSKGNQPQHF.

This clone was seen a few times. V usage is TRBV6-5 and J usage is TRBJ2-7; D may be TRBD2 (6 bases). In germline, CDR1 is MNHEY, CDR2 SVGAGI. The CDR3 is made up of 14 amino acids. The V gene lost 6 bases and the J gene lost 7 bases, with 19 bases spanning the gap. CDR3 DNA sequence: TGTGCCAGCAGATCCGGGACTCGGCTGGGGGAGCAGTACTTC. Encoded protein: CASRSGTRLGEQYF.

V usage is TRBV9 and J usage is TRBJ2-3; 9 bases fit TRBD2. The CDR3 has 16 residues. After removal of 3 bases from V and 2 bases from J, the junction contained 7 bases not matched to a gene. Germline V gene lookup returns CDR1 SGDLS and CDR2 YYNGEE. CDR3 in amino acids: CASSAGTSLPTDTQYF. The DNA for the CDR3 is TGTGCCAGCAGCGCCGGGACTAGCCTCCCCACAGATACGCAGTATTTT.

This chain uses TRBV9 with TRBJ1-1, with TRBD1 as a possible D gene (5 bases). Trimming cost V 4 bases and J 4 bases, with 11 bases left between them. The CDR3 sequence is 13 residues long. The germline CDR1 and CDR2 sequences are SGDLS and YYNGEE. The CDR3 here is CASSPRQGTEAFF. The CDR3 nucleotides are TGTGCCAGCAGCCCCCGGCAGGGCACTGAAGCTTTCTTT.

The chain employs TRBV19 and TRBJ1-2; D is unclear. Trimming removed 5 bases at V and 5 bases at J, with 15 bases between. Germline CDR1 LNHDA, CDR2 SQIVND (reference sequence). The CDR3 has 14 residues. In nucleotides, the CDR3 is TGTGCCAGTAGTTTCGGACGAGGGTTTTATGGCTACACCTTC. Protein sequence: CASSFGRGFYGYTF.

The chain couples TRBV3-1 (or the pseudogene TRBV3-2) to TRBJ1-5; D remains unclear. CDR1 is LGHDT and CDR2 is YNNKEL in the germline V gene (reference sequence). The ends were cut back, 0 bases at V and 8 bases at J, with 5 bases in the middle. The CDR3 has 12 amino acids. CDR3 sequence: CASSQDREPQHF. The CDR3 nucleotides are TGTGCCAGCAGCCAAGATAGAGAGCCCCAGCATTTT.

The chain joins TRBV14 to TRBJ2-7, with D perhaps TRBD2 (5 bases). This CDR3 is 16 amino acids long. With 4 bases removed from V and 0 bases from J, the gap between germline ends came to 16 bases. CDR1 and CDR2 from the germline V gene are SGHDN and FVKESK. The CDR3 DNA is TGTGCCAGCAGCCTGCCTTCTAGCAGATCCTCCTACGAGCAGTACTTC. Protein product: CASSLPSSRSSYEQYF. The variable domain in full, with the rest retrieved from reference TRBV14 and TRBJ2-7, is EAGVTQFPSHSVIEKGQTVTLRCDPISGHDNLYWYRRVMGKEIKFLLHFVKESKQDESGMPNNRFLAERTGGTYSTLKVQPAELEDSGVYFCASSLPSSRSSYEQYFGPGTRLTVT.

The chain has TRBV28 and TRBJ1-2; no definite D call. Germline V CDR1 and CDR2: MDHEN, SYDVKM. The CDR3 has 12 amino acids. Trimming stripped 6 bases from V and 4 bases from J, with 9 bases between. The CDR3 loop reads CASRPPSYGYTF. Written as DNA, the CDR3 is TGTGCCAGCAGACCACCTAGCTATGGCTACACCTTC.

The V gene is TRBV7-2, the J gene TRBJ1-1, with D maybe TRBD1 (6 bases). Germline V CDR1 and CDR2: SGHTA, FQGNSA. CDR3 length equals 11 residues. The V end was cut by 5 bases, the J end by 11 bases, with 12 bases between. The CDR3 DNA is TGTGCCAGCAGCGCAGACAGGAGGGCTTTCTTT. It translates to CASSADRRAFF.

V and J are TRBV9 and TRBJ2-5; TRBD1 matches at 11 bases. Germline CDR1 and CDR2: SGDLS and YYNGEE. The CDR3 has 16 residues. The V and J ends lost 3 bases and 1 base, in that order; junction bases with no gene match: 5. The CDR3 is CASSGRDRGFQETQYF. The CDR3 DNA follows: TGTGCCAGCAGCGGGAGGGACAGGGGGTTCCAAGAGACCCAGTACTTC.

This chain links TRBV19 with TRBJ1-4, with D hard to call. Trimming removed 10 bases at V and 0 bases at J, with 15 bases between. The germline gives CDR1 LNHDA, CDR2 SQIVND (reference sequence). The CDR3 is 15 residues long. Written as DNA, the CDR3 is TGTGCCACCGAGCCGGGAAGCGCAACTAATGAAAAACTGTTTTTT. Amino acids: CATEPGSATNEKLFF.

This sequence joins TRBV30 and TRBJ1-6; D is undetermined. This CDR3 has 14 amino acids. The germline V gene has CDR1 GTSNPN and CDR2 SVGIG (reference sequence). With 0 bases removed from V and 8 bases from J, the gap between germline ends came to 11 bases. The CDR3 loop is CAWSVSQLYSPLHF. The DNA for the CDR3 is TGTGCCTGGAGTGTTTCGCAGTTGTATTCACCCCTCCACTTT.

The CDR3 loop is CASSIAGGPGNEQFF. CDR3 nucleotides: TGTGCCAGTAGTATAGCGGGAGGGCCGGGGAATGAGCAGTTCTTC. The V gene is TRBV19, the J gene TRBJ2-1; 8 positions match TRBD2. Trimming took 1 base from V and 7 from J; bases not matched to a gene: 6. The CDR3 has 15 amino acids. Germline CDR1 is LNHDA and CDR2 is SQIVND (reference sequence).

The chain carries TRBV21-1 and TRBJ2-7; TRBD1 is the table's D call, not checked against the DNA. TRBV21-1 is listed as a pseudogene. This CDR3 comprises 18 residues. Here the CDR3 DNA reads TGTGCCAGCAGCAAATTTGACCTCAGGGGGCGGTTGAGCGACGAGCAGTACTTC. It is translated as CASSKFDLRGRLSDEQYF.

This clone was seen a handful of times. The V call is TRBV23-1, the J call TRBJ2-3, with TRBD1 matching 7 bases. TRBV23-1 has ORF status, its function being uncertain. Germline trimming cut 2 bases from V and 1 base from J; bases unmatched to any gene: 0. CDR3 size: 14 residues. The chain's CDR3 is CASSQGQGTDTQYF. For the CDR3, the DNA is TGCGCCAGCAGTCAAGGACAGGGCACAGATACGCAGTATTTT.

The CDR3 nucleotides read TGTGCCAGCATCAAAACGCTAGCACCGAGCTCCTACAATGAGCAGTTCTTC. It yields the protein CASIKTLAPSSYNEQFF. The chain uses TRBV7-9 and TRBJ2-1; perhaps TRBD2 as D (5 bases). Germline values: CDR1 SEHNR, CDR2 FQNEAQ (reference sequence). V lost 7 bases and J lost 0, with 19 bases in between. The CDR3 is 17 amino acids.

This clone came up a few times. This sequence joins TRBV14 and TRBJ2-5, with TRBD1 as a possible D gene (7 bases). Between the trimmed V and J ends, which lost 0 bases and 5 bases, there was a span of 22 bases. This CDR3 is built from 18 residues. Germline-derived CDR1 and CDR2 are SGHDN and FVKESK. CDR3 DNA sequence: TGTGCCAGCAGCCAAGAGAGAGGGACAGCCGGGGGAAGGGAGACCCAGTACTTC. As protein: CASSQERGTAGGRETQYF.

The chain links TRBV18 to TRBJ2-1, with TRBD2 matching 13 bases. J was trimmed by 10 bases and V by 3 bases; bases with no gene match: 12. This CDR3 has 17 residues. Germline assignment: CDR1 KGHSH and CDR2 LQKENI. In DNA, the CDR3 is TGTGCCAGCTCACCGTCCCAACCGGGACTAGCGGGGAACGAGCAGTTCTTC. Translating it yields CASSPSQPGLAGNEQFF.

In its sample, this clone was seen a few times. This rearrangement joins TRBV30 to TRBJ2-1; 7 positions match TRBD2. Germline assignment: CDR1 GTSNPN and CDR2 SVGIG (reference sequence). There are 16 residues in the CDR3. The V gene end was trimmed by 1 base and the J gene end by 0 bases; junction bases not matched to a gene: 6. The CDR3 region has the DNA TGTGCCTGGAGTGCAGGGTCGGGGGGCTCCTACAATGAGCAGTTCTTC. Protein sequence: CAWSAGSGGSYNEQFF. The whole variable domain, remainder taken from reference TRBV30 and TRBJ2-1, is SQTIHQWPATLVQPVGSPLSLECTVEGTSNPNLYWYRQAAGRGLQLLFYSVGIGQISSEVPQNLSASRPQDRQFILSSKKLLLSDSGFYLCAWSAGSGGSYNEQFFGPGTRLTVL.

The chain is built from TRBV27 and TRBJ1-5; D perhaps matches TRBD1 (6 bases). The CDR3 extends over 14 amino acids. The V end lost 5 bases, the J end lost 6 bases, and 14 bases lay between the germline ends. Germline CDR1 reads MNHEY; CDR2 reads SMNVEV (reference sequence). The CDR3 DNA reads TGTGCCAGCAGTCTGTGGGGGCGAGGTCAGCCCCAGCATTTT. Amino acids: CASSLWGRGQPQHF.

This chain joins TRBV30 and TRBJ2-2, with a tentative D call TRBD1 (5 bases). Germline V gene data show CDR1 as GTSNPN and CDR2 as SVGIG (reference sequence). CDR3 length: 11 amino acids. V was shortened by 3 bases and J by 6 bases, with 5 bases between the two germline ends. The chain's CDR3 is CAWRGAGELFF. The CDR3 nucleotides read TGTGCCTGGAGAGGGGCCGGGGAGCTGTTTTTT.